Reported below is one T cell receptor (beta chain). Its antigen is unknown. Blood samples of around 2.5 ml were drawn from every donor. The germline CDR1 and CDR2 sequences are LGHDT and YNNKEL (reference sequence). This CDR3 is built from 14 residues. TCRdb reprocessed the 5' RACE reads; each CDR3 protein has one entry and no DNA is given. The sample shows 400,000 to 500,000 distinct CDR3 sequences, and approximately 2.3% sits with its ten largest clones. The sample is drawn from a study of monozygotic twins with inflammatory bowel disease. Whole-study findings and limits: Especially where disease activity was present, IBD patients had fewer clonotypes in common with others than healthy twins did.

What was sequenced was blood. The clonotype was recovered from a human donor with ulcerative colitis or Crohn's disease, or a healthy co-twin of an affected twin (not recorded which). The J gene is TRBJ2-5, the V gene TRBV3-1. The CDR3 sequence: CASSQVRVQETQYF.